Listed below are T cell receptor beta chains from one sample, sequenced in a study of T-cell reconstitution after alpha-beta-depleted transplantation in children. TCRdb ran MiXCR on the PCR reads and lists one entry per CDR3 protein. The sample contains about 540,000 distinct CDR3 sequences, about 17% of which appear only once. Source: PBMCs from the stem cell graft donor, taken from the stem cell graft. The source is a human donor who donated a stem cell graft to a child with acute lymphoblastic leukemia. The conserved cysteine and the conserved F or W are not part of the CDR3 here. Each record gives: clone size, D gene, V gene, CDR3 length, CDR3 protein. A D gene is named only where the DNA matches it firmly. Clone size is not always given. Where it is, it says once, few, many or a class for expanded clones.

>few|TRBD2|TRBV12-3/TRBV12-4|17
ASSKTVGLAGGGANVLT
>-|TRBD2|TRBV6-1|14
ASSRRLAGATGTQY
>few|TRBD2|TRBV27|15
ASSLEGTSGRIHEQY
>-|TRBD1|TRBV6-2/TRBV6-3|15
ASSYPWDRGYNYGYT
>many|TRBD2|TRBV5-1|14
ASRPTTSGSSDTQY
>-|-|TRBV4-2|16
ASSQEGAGKAGANVLT
>-|-|TRBV10-3|11
AISDGGDETQY
>few|TRBD1|TRBV19|13
ASSMGQGIPYQQY
>-|-|TRBV12-3/TRBV12-4|11
ASHLTDHYEQY
>-|-|TRBV2|10
ASWRAYNEQF
>-|-|TRBV5-1|15
ASSYSPASGSLYEQY
>-|-|TRBV21-1|11
ASGRDAPYEQY
>few|TRBD1|TRBV13|13
ASSSGQGRSYEQY
>-|TRBD1|TRBV6-1|13
ASNTDRGRNQPQH
>-|TRBD2|TRBV13|12
ASSVLAVGETQY
>few|-|TRBV7-3|11
ASSLKAGQPQH
>-|TRBD2|TRBV5-1|12
ASSWTSANFEQY
>once|TRBD2|TRBV5-1|13
ASRELGAGGETQY
>-|-|TRBV19|13
ASSPPPGGEEKLF
>many|TRBD1|TRBV5-1|13
ASSLSETGGYEQY
>many|-|TRBV20-1|9
SARLGNTIY
>few|-|TRBV12-3/TRBV12-4|11
ASSTKGLLTQY
>few|TRBD2|TRBV12-3/TRBV12-4|15
VSSESGLAGLTGELF
>few|TRBD1|TRBV6-1|13
ASRPSDRDFYGYT
>few|-|TRBV5-1|13
ASSLTRGNAGELF
>-|-|TRBV6-5|12
ASSYSNRHSPLH
>-|-|TRBV19|12
ASSDWALNTEAF
>many|-|TRBV9|12
ASSVGGNTGELF
>few|-|TRBV10-1|11
ASSDPPYNEQF
>few|-|TRBV5-1|15
ASSPRFDSLFSYEQY
>-|TRBD2|TRBV3-1|10
ASSREGSELF
>-|-|TRBV3-1|13
ASSHRRGATDTQY
>-|-|TRBV7-4|15
ASSQVRRAGVPYEQY
>-|TRBD1|TRBV27|14
ASSFQTGLSYNEQF
>few|TRBD1|TRBV5-1|14
ASSGGTGGASYEQY
>-|TRBD2|TRBV25-1|12
ARPRTPTSAEQY
>-|-|TRBV12-3/TRBV12-4|13
ASSWVLVRADTQY
>few|-|TRBV6-5|15
ASRQRGSRTNTGELF
>-|TRBD1|TRBV5-4|13
ASSRGTGLPYGYT
>-|TRBD1|TRBV5-1|13
ASSLEGTGRYEQY
>-|-|TRBV7-2|12
ASRAKGVDYGYT
>-|-|TRBV12-3/TRBV12-4|13
ASARGGDGNQPQH
>-|-|TRBV12-3/TRBV12-4|10
ASRWGAAEAF
>-|TRBD2|TRBV11-2|15
ASSPNLLAGRRYEQY
>-|-|TRBV25-1|15
ASSEYILKERAPQQF
>few|TRBD1|TRBV11-1|16
ASSPRGDLRRGNQPQH
>-|TRBD2|TRBV29-1|14
SVEDLREWSYNEQF
>-|-|TRBV6-5|11
ASSYEGLHEQY
>once|-|TRBV12-3/TRBV12-4|12
ASSRRERRETQY
>few|-|TRBV25-1|11
ASSPGAVREQY
>few|TRBD1|TRBV6-1|14
ASSENDGQGWYEQY
>many|-|TRBV4-1|11
ASSPRGSYEQY
>many|TRBD1|TRBV20-1|11
SAPGQLHTEAF
>once|-|TRBV27|12
ASSPWGPNQPQH